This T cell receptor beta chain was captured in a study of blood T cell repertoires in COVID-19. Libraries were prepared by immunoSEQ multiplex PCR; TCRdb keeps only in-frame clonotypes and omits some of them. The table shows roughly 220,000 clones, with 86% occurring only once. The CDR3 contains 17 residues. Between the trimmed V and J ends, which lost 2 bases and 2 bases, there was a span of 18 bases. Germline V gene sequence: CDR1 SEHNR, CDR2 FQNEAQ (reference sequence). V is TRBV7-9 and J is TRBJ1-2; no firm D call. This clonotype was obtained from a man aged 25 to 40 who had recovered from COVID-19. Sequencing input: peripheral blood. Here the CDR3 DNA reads TGTGCCAGCAGCTTAACGGCCAGCCTCGGGTGGAACTATGGCTACACCTTC. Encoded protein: CASSLTASLGWNYGYTF.